These 5 T cell receptor beta chains were all obtained from the same sample, sequenced in a study of CD4 T cells in relation to SARS-CoV-2 and coronaviruses. The assay was immunoSEQ multiplex PCR, and TCRdb's table has in-frame clones only and misses some. The sample contains 37,000 or so clones, 75% to 90% of which appear only once. Sequenced: memory CD4+ T cells from PBMCs. Receptors originate from an adult with COVID-19.

The chain links TRBV7-9 to TRBJ2-3; TRBD2 matches at 9 bases. Germline V CDR1 and CDR2: SEHNR, FQNEAQ (reference sequence). CDR3 length: 18 residues. V shed 6 bases, J shed 0 bases, and the junction held 13 bases outside the gene matches. CDR3 DNA sequence: TGTGCCAGCAGGCCGCGGCTAGCGGGACGGAAGAGCACAGATACGCAGTATTTT. Residues: CASRPRLAGRKSTDTQYF.

As DNA, the CDR3 is TGTGCCAGCAGCCCCTGGACCTCCGGTTTGGATGAGCAGTTCTTC. This sequence encodes CASSPWTSGLDEQFF. The genes are TRBV7-6 and TRBJ2-1; D not resolved. The CDR3 loop spans 15 amino acids. Germline V CDR1 and CDR2: SGHVS, FNYEAQ. V dropped 5 bases and J dropped 8 bases, with 19 bases sitting between them. Combining the CDR3 with reference TRBV7-6 and TRBJ2-1 gives the whole variable domain GAGVSQSPRYKVTKRGQDVALRCDPISGHVSLYWYRQALGQGPEFLTYFNYEAQQDKSGLPNDRFSAERPEGSISTLTIQRTEQRDSAMYRCASSPWTSGLDEQFFGPGTRLTVL.

This clone was observed once. The chain has TRBV14 and TRBJ1-3, with a tentative D call TRBD1 (6 bases). V was shortened by 4 bases and J by 1 base, with 8 bases between the two germline ends. This CDR3 has 14 amino acids. Germline CDR1 reads SGHDN; CDR2 reads FVKESK. CDR3: CASSRGLSGNTIYF. In nucleotides, the CDR3 is TGTGCCAGCAGCCGGGGGCTATCTGGAAACACCATATATTTT.

The rearrangement joins TRBV4-1 to TRBJ2-7; 9 nucleotides line up with TRBD2. The V segment lost 4 bases and the J segment 2 bases; nucleotides outside the gene matches: 15. CDR1 and CDR2 (germline): MGHRA, YSYEKL. This CDR3 contains 18 residues. The CDR3: CASSPSLLSSGKAYEQYF. The DNA of the CDR3 is TGCGCCAGCAGCCCATCCCTACTCTCTAGCGGGAAGGCCTACGAGCAGTACTTC.

CDR3 protein: CAWSGPATEAFF. CDR3 in DNA: TGTGCCTGGAGTGGGCCGGCCACTGAAGCTTTCTTT. The V and J genes are TRBV30 and TRBJ1-1; D is unresolved. CDR3 length: 12 amino acids. Germline assignment: CDR1 GTSNPN and CDR2 SVGIG (reference sequence). Trimming left V 1 base short and J 4 bases short, with 7 bases between.